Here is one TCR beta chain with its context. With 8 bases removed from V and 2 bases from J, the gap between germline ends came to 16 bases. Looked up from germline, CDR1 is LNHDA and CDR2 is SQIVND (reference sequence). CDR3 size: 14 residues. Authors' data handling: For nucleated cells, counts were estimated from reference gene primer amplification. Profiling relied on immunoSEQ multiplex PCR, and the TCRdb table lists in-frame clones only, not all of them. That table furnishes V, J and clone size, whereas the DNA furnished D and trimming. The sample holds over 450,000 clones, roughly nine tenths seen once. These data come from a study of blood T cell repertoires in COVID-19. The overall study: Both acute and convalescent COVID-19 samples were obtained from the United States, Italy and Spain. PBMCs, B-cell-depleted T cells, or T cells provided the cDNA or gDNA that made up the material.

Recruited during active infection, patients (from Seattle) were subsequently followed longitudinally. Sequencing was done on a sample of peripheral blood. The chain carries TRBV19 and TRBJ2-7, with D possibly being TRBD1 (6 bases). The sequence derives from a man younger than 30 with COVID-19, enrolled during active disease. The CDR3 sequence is CASLRQVFTYEQYF. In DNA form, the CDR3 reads TGTGCCAGTCTCCGACAGGTTTTTACCTACGAGCAGTACTTC. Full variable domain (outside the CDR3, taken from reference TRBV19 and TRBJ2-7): DGGITQSPKYLFRKEGQNVTLSCEQNLNHDAMYWYRQDPGQGLRLIYYSQIVNDFQKGDIAEGYSVSREKKESFPLTVTSAQKNPTAFYLCASLRQVFTYEQYFGPGTRLTVT.